This T cell receptor (beta chain) was recovered during a study of T cells in Graves' hyperthyroidism and ophthalmopathy. This clonotype was observed at least ten times. An absence of ophthalmopathy progression within 18 months meant stable Graves' hyperthyroidism. V lost 2 bases to trimming and J lost 2 bases; unmatched junction nucleotides: 5. The CDR3 length is 16 residues. The V gene's germline CDR1 is SGHTA and CDR2 FQGTGA. Authors of the study amplified TCR beta CDR3 regions from RNA transcripts. The HTBI set primed first-round TCR CDR3 RT-PCR. MiXCR, applied by TCRdb to the multiplex PCR reads, yields one record per CDR3 protein. The sample holds under 450,000 distinct CDR3 sequences; around 16% are singletons and the top ten take approximately 7.5%.

The source is a woman aged 18-29 years with Graves' hyperthyroidism. Input material: blood. The rearrangement links TRBV7-3 to TRBJ2-3, with 9 bases aligning to TRBD2. CDR3 nucleotide sequence: TGTGCCAGCAGCTTAGGAGCGGGGGGCCTCACAGATACGCAGTATTTT. The encoded protein is CASSLGAGGLTDTQYF.